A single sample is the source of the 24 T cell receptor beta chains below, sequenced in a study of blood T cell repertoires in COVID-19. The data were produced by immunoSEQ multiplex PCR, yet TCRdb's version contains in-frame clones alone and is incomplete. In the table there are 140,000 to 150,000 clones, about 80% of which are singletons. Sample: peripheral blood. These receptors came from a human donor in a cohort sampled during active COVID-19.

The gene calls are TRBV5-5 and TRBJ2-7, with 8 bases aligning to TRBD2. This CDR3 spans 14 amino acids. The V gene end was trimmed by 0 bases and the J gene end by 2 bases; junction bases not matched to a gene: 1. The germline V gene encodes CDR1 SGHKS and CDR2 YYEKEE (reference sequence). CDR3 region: CASSLGLATYEQYV. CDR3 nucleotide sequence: TGTGCCAGCAGCTTGGGACTAGCGACCTACGAGCAGTACGTC.

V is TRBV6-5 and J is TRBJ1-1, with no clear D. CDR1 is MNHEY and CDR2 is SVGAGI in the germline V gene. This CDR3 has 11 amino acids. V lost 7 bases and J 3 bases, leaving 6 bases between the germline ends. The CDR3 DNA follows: TGTGCCAGCACCACATACACTGAAGCTTTCTTT. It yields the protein CASTTYTEAFF.

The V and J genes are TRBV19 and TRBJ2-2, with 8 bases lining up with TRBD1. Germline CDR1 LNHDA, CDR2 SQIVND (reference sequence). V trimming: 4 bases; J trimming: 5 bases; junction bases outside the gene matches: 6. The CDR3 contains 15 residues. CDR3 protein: CASSRETGVTGELFF. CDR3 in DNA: TGTGCCAGTAGTAGGGAGACAGGGGTAACCGGGGAGCTGTTTTTT.

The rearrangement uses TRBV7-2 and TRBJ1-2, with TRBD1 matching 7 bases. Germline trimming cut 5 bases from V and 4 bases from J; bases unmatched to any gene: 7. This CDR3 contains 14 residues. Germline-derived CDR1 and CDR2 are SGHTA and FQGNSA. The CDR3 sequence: CASSPGQRSYGYTF. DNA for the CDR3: TGTGCCAGCAGCCCGGGACAGCGTAGCTATGGCTACACCTTC. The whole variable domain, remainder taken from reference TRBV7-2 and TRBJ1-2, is GAGVSQSPSNKVTEKGKDVELRCDPISGHTALYWYRQSLGQGLEFLIYFQGNSAPDKSGLPSDRFSAERTGGSVSTLTIQRTQQEDSAVYLCASSPGQRSYGYTFGSGTRLTVV.

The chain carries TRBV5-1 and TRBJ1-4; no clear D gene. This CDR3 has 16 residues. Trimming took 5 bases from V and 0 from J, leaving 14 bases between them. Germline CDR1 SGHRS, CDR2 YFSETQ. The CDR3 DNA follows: TGCGCCAGCAGTCCCTCAGCGGGTACAACTAATGAAAAACTGTTTTTT. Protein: CASSPSAGTTNEKLFF.

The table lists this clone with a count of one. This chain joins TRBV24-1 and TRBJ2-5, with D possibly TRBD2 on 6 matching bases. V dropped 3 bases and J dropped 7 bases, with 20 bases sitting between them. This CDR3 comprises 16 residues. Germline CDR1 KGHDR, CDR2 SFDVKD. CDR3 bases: TGTGCCACCAGTGATGGGACTGGGGCGGTAGTAGGGACCCAGTACTTC. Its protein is CATSDGTGAVVGTQYF.

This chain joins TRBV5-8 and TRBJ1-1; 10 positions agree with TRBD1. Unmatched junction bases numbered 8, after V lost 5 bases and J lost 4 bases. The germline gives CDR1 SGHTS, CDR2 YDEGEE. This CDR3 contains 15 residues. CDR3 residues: CASRQPGQGTTEAFF. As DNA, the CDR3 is TGTGCCAGCAGACAGCCGGGACAGGGGACCACTGAAGCTTTCTTT.

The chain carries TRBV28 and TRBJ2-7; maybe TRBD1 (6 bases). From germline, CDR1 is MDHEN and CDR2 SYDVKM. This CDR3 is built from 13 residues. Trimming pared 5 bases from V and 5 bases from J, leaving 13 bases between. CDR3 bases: TGTGCCAGCAGTCCAGGGGCGAGGGACGAGCAGTACTTC. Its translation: CASSPGARDEQYF. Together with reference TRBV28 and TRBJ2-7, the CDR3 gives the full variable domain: DVKVTQSSRYLVKRTGEKVFLECVQDMDHENMFWYRQDPGLGLRLIYFSYDVKMKEKGDIPEGYSVSREKKERFSLILESASTNQTSMYLCASSPGARDEQYFGPGTRLTVT.

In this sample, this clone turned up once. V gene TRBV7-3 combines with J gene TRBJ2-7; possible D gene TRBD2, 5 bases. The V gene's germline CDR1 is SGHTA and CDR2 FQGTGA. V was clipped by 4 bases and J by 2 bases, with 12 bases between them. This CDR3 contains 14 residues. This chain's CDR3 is CASSWAATTYEQYV. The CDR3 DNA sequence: TGTGCCAGCAGCTGGGCGGCGACTACCTACGAGCAGTACGTC.

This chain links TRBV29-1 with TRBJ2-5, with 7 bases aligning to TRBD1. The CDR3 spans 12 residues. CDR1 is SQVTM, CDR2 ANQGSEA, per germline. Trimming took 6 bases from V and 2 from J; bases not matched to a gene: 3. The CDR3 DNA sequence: TGCAGCGTGAGGGACAGTCAAGAGACCCAGTACTTC. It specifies CSVRDSQETQYF.

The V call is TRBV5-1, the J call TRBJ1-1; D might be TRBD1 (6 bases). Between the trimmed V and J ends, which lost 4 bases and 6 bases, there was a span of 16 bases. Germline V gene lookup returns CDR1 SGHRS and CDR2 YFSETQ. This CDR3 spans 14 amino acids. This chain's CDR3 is CASSPGGGRAEAFF. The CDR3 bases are TGCGCCAGCAGCCCCGGCGGGGGGCGAGCTGAAGCTTTCTTT.

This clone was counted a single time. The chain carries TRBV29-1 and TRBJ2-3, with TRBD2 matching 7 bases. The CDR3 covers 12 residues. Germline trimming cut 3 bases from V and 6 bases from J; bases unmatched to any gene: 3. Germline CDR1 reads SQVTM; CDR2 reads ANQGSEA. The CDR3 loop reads CSVETGGDTQYF. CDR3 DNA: TGCAGCGTTGAGACCGGGGGGGATACGCAGTATTTT.

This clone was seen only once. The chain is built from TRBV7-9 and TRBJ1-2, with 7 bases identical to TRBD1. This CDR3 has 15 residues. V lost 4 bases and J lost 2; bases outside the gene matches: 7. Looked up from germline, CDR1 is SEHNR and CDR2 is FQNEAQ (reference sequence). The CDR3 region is CASSSLDRRNYGYTF. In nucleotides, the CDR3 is TGTGCCAGCAGCTCGTTGGACAGGAGAAACTATGGCTACACCTTC. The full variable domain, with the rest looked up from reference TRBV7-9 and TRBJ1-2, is DTGVSQNPRHKITKRGQNVTFRCDPISEHNRLYWYRQTLGQGPEFLTYFQNEAQLEKSRLLSDRFSAERPKGSFSTLEIQRTEQGDSAMYLCASSSLDRRNYGYTFGSGTRLTVV.

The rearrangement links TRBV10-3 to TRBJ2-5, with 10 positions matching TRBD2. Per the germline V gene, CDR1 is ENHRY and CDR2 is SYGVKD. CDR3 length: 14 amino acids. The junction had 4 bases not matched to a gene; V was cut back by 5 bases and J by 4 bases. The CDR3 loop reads CAISSGTSVETQYF. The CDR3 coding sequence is TGTGCCATCAGTTCCGGGACTAGCGTAGAGACCCAGTACTTC.

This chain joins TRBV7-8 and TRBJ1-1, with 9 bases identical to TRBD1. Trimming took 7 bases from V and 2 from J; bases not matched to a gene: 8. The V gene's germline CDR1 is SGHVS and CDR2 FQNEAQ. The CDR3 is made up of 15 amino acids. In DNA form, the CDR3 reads TGTGCCAGCACTCCCTGGGACAGGGAAAACACTGAAGCTTTCTTT. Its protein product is CASTPWDRENTEAFF.

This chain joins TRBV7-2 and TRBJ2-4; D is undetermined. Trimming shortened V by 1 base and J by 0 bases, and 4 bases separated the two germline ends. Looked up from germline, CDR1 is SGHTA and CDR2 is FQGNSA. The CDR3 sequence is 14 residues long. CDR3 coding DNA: TGTGCCAGCAGCTTAGAGAGAGCCAAAAACATTCAGTACTTC. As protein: CASSLERAKNIQYF.

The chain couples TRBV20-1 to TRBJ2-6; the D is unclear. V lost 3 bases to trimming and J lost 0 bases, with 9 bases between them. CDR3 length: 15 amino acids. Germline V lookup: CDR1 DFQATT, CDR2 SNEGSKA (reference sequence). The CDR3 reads CSASATSSGANVLTF. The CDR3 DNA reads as TGCAGTGCTAGTGCGACTTCCTCTGGGGCCAACGTCCTGACTTTC.

This CDR3 is CASSPRLGGTDTQYF. CDR3 in DNA: TGTGCCAGCAGCCCTAGACTAGGCGGCACAGATACGCAGTATTTT. The V call is TRBV7-6, the J call TRBJ2-3; possibly TRBD2 for D (6 bases). V lost 5 bases to trimming and J lost 1 base, with 13 bases between them. The CDR3 length is 15 residues. CDR1 is SGHVS and CDR2 is FNYEAQ in the germline V gene.

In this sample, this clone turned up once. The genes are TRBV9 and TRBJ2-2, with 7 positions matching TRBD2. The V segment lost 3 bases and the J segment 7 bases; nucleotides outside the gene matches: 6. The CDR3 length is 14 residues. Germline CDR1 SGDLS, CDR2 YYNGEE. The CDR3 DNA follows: TGTGCCAGCAGCGGGGGGACTACGGGCGGGGAGCTGTTTTTT. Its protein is CASSGGTTGGELFF.

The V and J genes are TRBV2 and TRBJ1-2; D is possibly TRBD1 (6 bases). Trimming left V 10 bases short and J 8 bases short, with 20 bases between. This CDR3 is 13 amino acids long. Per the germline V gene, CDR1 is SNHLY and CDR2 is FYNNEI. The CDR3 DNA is TGTGCCACAACAGGGCTGATAGTCTCGGGCTACACCTTC. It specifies CATTGLIVSGYTF.

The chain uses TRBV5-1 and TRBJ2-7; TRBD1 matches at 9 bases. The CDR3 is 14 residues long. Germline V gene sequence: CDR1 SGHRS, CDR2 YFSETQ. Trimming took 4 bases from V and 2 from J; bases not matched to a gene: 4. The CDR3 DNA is TGCGCCAGCAGCATCGGGACAGGGACCTACGAGCAGTACGTC. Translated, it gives CASSIGTGTYEQYV.

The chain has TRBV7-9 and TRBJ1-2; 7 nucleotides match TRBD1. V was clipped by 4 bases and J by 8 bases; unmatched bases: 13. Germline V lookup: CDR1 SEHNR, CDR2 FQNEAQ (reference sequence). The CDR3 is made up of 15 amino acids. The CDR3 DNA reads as TGTGCCAGCAGCTCGAATGCCCGGGACAGCGGGGGCTACACCTTC. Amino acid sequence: CASSSNARDSGGYTF.

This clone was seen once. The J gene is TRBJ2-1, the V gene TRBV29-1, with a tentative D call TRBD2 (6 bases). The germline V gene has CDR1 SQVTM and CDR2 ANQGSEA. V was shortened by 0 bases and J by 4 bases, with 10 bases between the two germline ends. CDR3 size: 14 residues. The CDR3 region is CSVEERGLYNEQFF. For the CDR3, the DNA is TGCAGCGTTGAAGAAAGGGGACTGTACAATGAGCAGTTCTTC.

CDR3 sequence (DNA): TGTGCCAGCAGTGAAGCGGGGGGGCCGGGGACTGAAGCTTTCTTT. It is translated as CASSEAGGPGTEAFF. The chain has TRBV6-1 and TRBJ1-1; D possibly corresponds to TRBD1 (6 bases). V dropped 0 bases and J dropped 5 bases, with 13 bases sitting between them. Germline V gives CDR1 MNHNS, CDR2 SASEGT. The CDR3 has 15 residues.